This TCR beta chain appears in the sequencing data of a study of T cell responses to AZD1222 COVID-19 vaccine. This clone has only one observation. Antigen unknown. Study-level results: Spike-specific TCR breadth and depth both grew after two AZD1222 doses. There were mostly white British donors and more females than males, and clonal diversity was possibly underestimated. The study sampled repertoires only after the peak T cell response.

Assay used: immunoSEQ multiplex PCR; TCRdb lists only in-frame clones, some missing. Found here are about 130,000 clones, approximately 91% of them singletons; the top ten hold under 1.2%. The TCR originated in an adult who received the AZD1222 COVID-19 vaccine. This material consisted of peripheral blood, taken 28 days after the second AZD1222 dose.

The CDR3 DNA follows: TGTGCCAGTAGTATAGAGTCAGGGACTGGGGCCAACGTCCTGACTTTC. It specifies CASSIESGTGANVLTF. V is TRBV19 and J is TRBJ2-6; a possible D gene is TRBD1 (5 bases). Germline assignment: CDR1 LNHDA and CDR2 SQIVND (reference sequence). Trimming removed 0 bases from V and 2 bases from J, with 8 bases in between. This CDR3 has 16 amino acids.